The 28 T cell receptor beta chains in this list originate from one sample, sequenced in a study of CD8 T cells in Susac syndrome. Reverse transcription of 0.5 to 1 ug RNA was performed with random hexamers. TCRdb reprocessed the immunoSEQ multiplex PCR reads with MiXCR, giving one entry per CDR3 protein. There are under 200,000 distinct CDR3 sequences in the sample; around nine tenths occur only once, and around 0.085% lies in the top ten. Sequences were obtained from CD4+ T cells from PBMCs. These receptors originate from a human donor with Susac syndrome.

The rearrangement uses TRBV6-6 and TRBJ1-5, with D tentatively TRBD1 (6 bases). Germline-derived CDR1 and CDR2 are MNHNY and SVGAGI (reference sequence). Trimming left V 5 bases short and J 5 bases short, with 16 bases between. This CDR3 is built from 15 residues. The CDR3 here is CASSPRGGGHQPQHF. In DNA form, the CDR3 reads TGTGCCAGCAGTCCCAGGGGCGGAGGGCATCAGCCCCAGCATTTT.

V usage is TRBV6-6 and J usage is TRBJ1-1; the D is unclear. V was shortened by 6 bases and J by 0 bases, with 17 bases between the two germline ends. The CDR3 contains 16 residues. Germline CDR1 MNHNY, CDR2 SVGAGI (reference sequence). CDR3 residues: CASSPAVKDMNTEAFF. The CDR3 DNA is TGTGCCAGCAGCCCCGCGGTCAAGGATATGAACACTGAAGCTTTCTTT.

This clonotype has only one observation. The germline gene is not matched at one end of the junction; a read error may be the cause. The V call is TRBV10-3, the J call TRBJ1-2; 7 positions match TRBD1. Germline CDR1 is ENHRY and CDR2 is SYGVKD. The length of the CDR3 is 16 residues. CDR3 region: CALKGGDRDLNYGYIF. CDR3 in DNA: TGTGCCCTAAAGGGTGGGGACAGAGACCTAAACTATGGCTACATCTTC.

The chain joins TRBV6-2 or TRBV6-3 to TRBJ2-1, with TRBD2 as a possible D gene (7 bases). Germline CDR1 is MNHEY and CDR2 is SVGEGT. The CDR3 runs 14 residues. CDR3 in DNA: TGTGCTATTAAAAGGGGGGGCTCCTACAATGAGCAGTTCTTC. Its translation: CAIKRGGSYNEQFF.

J is TRBJ1-6 and V is TRBV9, with a possible D match to TRBD1 (5 bases). Deletions cut 3 bases from V and 8 bases from J, with 9 bases between. The CDR3 is 13 residues long. The germline CDR1 and CDR2 sequences are SGDLS and YYNGEE. The CDR3, as DNA: TGTGCCAGCAGCGCCAGGGCCGATTCACCCCTCCACTTT. It yields the protein CASSARADSPLHF.

The J gene is TRBJ2-1, the V gene TRBV7-8; 11 positions agree with TRBD2. Trimming cost V 4 bases and J 0 bases; bases outside gene matches: 11. The CDR3 runs 19 residues. Germline-derived CDR1 and CDR2 are SGHVS and FQNEAQ. In DNA form, the CDR3 reads TGTGCCAGCAGCTCACAGCTAGCGGGGGGAACGAGCTCCTACAATGAGCAGTTCTTC. Translated, it gives CASSSQLAGGTSSYNEQFF. Looking up the rest from reference TRBV7-8 and TRBJ2-1 gives the full variable domain: GAGVSQSPRYKVAKRGQDVALRCDPISGHVSLFWYQQALGQGPEFLTYFQNEAQLDKSGLPSDRFFAERPEGSVSTLKIQRTQQEDSAVYLCASSSQLAGGTSSYNEQFFGPGTRLTVL.

Written as DNA, the CDR3 is TGTGCCAGCAGCCGTACACAGGGGACGCCCGGGGAGCTGTTTTTT. Translated, it gives CASSRTQGTPGELFF. The chain uses TRBV12-3 or TRBV12-4 and TRBJ2-2, with 7 bases matching TRBD1. The junction had 10 bases not matched to a gene; V was cut back by 6 bases and J by 6 bases. CDR3 length: 15 residues.

The chain uses TRBV9 and TRBJ2-7; D is unclear. The ends were cut back, 0 bases at V and 0 bases at J, with 7 bases in the middle. Germline V gene data show CDR1 as SGDLS and CDR2 as YYNGEE. The CDR3 loop spans 14 amino acids. The CDR3 DNA follows: TGTGCCAGCAGCGTAGAGCCCAGCTCCTACGAGCAGTACTTC. Its translation is CASSVEPSSYEQYF.

The V and J genes are TRBV29-1 and TRBJ1-1; no reliable D call. The CDR3 runs 13 residues. The germline V and J ends were trimmed by 3 bases and 11 bases, with 19 bases remaining between them. Germline-derived CDR1 and CDR2 are SQVTM and ANQGSEA. In nucleotides, the CDR3 is TGCAGCGTTGACCGGCCAGATCGGAGGAGGGCTTTCTTT. It yields the protein CSVDRPDRRRAFF.

The chain couples TRBV20-1 to TRBJ2-5; D call uncertain. In germline, CDR1 is DFQATT, CDR2 SNEGSKA (reference sequence). V was clipped by 5 bases and J by 5 bases, with 9 bases between them. This CDR3 comprises 11 residues. This CDR3 reads CSAAMGETQYF. The CDR3 nucleotides read TGCAGTGCTGCGATGGGGGAGACCCAGTACTTC.

The chain employs TRBV6-5 and TRBJ1-1; TRBD1 agrees at 7 bases. Trimming took 3 bases from V and 3 from J; bases not matched to a gene: 7. The CDR3 consists of 15 residues. Germline CDR1 and CDR2: MNHEY and SVGAGI. The CDR3 coding sequence is TGTGCCAGCAGTTATCTAGCAGGGGGTTACACTGAAGCTTTCTTT. It is translated as CASSYLAGGYTEAFF.

The V and J genes are TRBV28 and TRBJ2-7, with 9 bases fitting TRBD2. Germline V CDR1 and CDR2: MDHEN, SYDVKM. There are 15 residues in the CDR3. J was trimmed by 7 bases and V by 4 bases; bases with no gene match: 11. CDR3 nucleotides: TGTGCCAGCAGTTCCCTAGCGGGGAACCTAGCGGAGCAGTACTTC. Its translation: CASSSLAGNLAEQYF.

The J gene is TRBJ2-3, the V gene TRBV19, with TRBD2 matching 9 bases. This CDR3 contains 14 residues. CDR1 and CDR2 (germline): LNHDA, SQIVND (reference sequence). Unmatched junction bases numbered 8, after V lost 4 bases and J lost 9 bases. CDR3 sequence (DNA): TGTGCCAGTAGTAGTGGGCGGGGGGGCATCACGCAGTATTTT. Protein sequence: CASSSGRGGITQYF.

The V call is TRBV5-5, the J call TRBJ2-5; TRBD2 matches at 8 bases. The CDR3 has 14 residues. Per the germline V gene, CDR1 is SGHKS and CDR2 is YYEKEE (reference sequence). J gave up 4 bases and V 4 bases, and 6 bases lay outside the gene matches. For the CDR3, the DNA is TGTGCCAGCAGCCCCGGGACTAGATTAGAGACCCAGTACTTC. Translated, it gives CASSPGTRLETQYF. Full variable domain (remainder filled in from reference TRBV5-5 and TRBJ2-5): DAGVTQSPTHLIKTRGQQVTLRCSPISGHKSVSWYQQVLGQGPQFIFQYYEKEERGRGNFPDRFSARQFPNYSSELNVNALLLGDSALYLCASSPGTRLETQYFGPGTRLLVL.

About this clonotype itself: Given the absence of the conserved phenylalanine or tryptophan at the CDR3 end, a read error is likely. The chain uses TRBV4-1 and TRBJ2-5; D may be TRBD2 (7 bases). V was trimmed by 4 bases and J by 7 bases, leaving 13 bases between them. The CDR3 covers 13 residues. Germline CDR1 reads MGHRA; CDR2 reads YSYEKL. This CDR3 reads CASSPPGEGTQYL. The CDR3 DNA is TGCGCCAGCAGCCCACCAGGGGAGGGGACCCAGTACCTC.

The chain has TRBV20-1 and TRBJ2-7; D tentatively fits TRBD1 or TRBD2 (7 bases each). There are 17 residues in the CDR3. Trimming cost V 7 bases and J 4 bases, with 29 bases left between them. Germline CDR1 and CDR2: DFQATT and SNEGSKA (reference sequence). DNA of the CDR3: TGCAGTGGTACGGGACAGAAGACTAGCCACCGGGGTTACGAGCAGTACTTC. The encoded protein is CSGTGQKTSHRGYEQYF.

The chain combines TRBV5-1 with TRBJ2-3, with TRBD2 as a possible D gene (6 bases). The V gene's germline CDR1 is SGHRS and CDR2 YFSETQ. Trimming cost V 5 bases and J 8 bases, with 18 bases left between them. There are 14 residues in the CDR3. The CDR3 spells CASSPEGQPSTQYF. CDR3 DNA: TGCGCCAGCAGTCCGGAGGGGCAACCAAGTACGCAGTATTTT.

This clonotype was detected a few times. This rearrangement joins TRBV3-1 to TRBJ2-7; unclear D gene. Germline CDR1 is LGHDT and CDR2 is YNNKEL (reference sequence). The V end lost 0 bases, the J end lost 6 bases, and 6 bases lay between the germline ends. The CDR3 has 12 residues. The CDR3 sequence: CASSQDRTEQYF. Written as DNA, the CDR3 is TGTGCCAGCAGCCAAGATCGGACCGAGCAGTACTTC.

The J gene is TRBJ1-1, the V gene TRBV20-1, with TRBD1 as a possible D gene (5 bases). There are 13 residues in the CDR3. Germline CDR1 and CDR2: DFQATT and SNEGSKA (reference sequence). With 1 base removed from V and 4 bases from J, the gap between germline ends came to 10 bases. For the CDR3, the DNA is TGCAGTGCTAGAGGACAGCGTCTCACTGAAGCTTTCTTT. It specifies CSARGQRLTEAFF.

The chain recombines TRBV9 with TRBJ2-6; D is undetermined. V was shortened by 0 bases and J by 1 base, with 14 bases between the two germline ends. The CDR3 is made up of 18 amino acids. Germline values: CDR1 SGDLS, CDR2 YYNGEE. The CDR3 sequence: CASSVAPSIVSGANVLTF. In DNA, the CDR3 is TGTGCCAGCAGCGTAGCACCCTCCATCGTGTCTGGGGCCAACGTCCTGACTTTC.

CDR3: CASSPTRLAGLKTQYF. In DNA, the CDR3 is TGTGCCAGCAGCCCTACGAGACTAGCGGGGTTAAAGACCCAGTACTTC. This chain uses TRBV11-2 with TRBJ2-5; 11 bases fit TRBD2. This CDR3 region has 16 residues. V gave up 5 bases and J gave up 6 bases; unmatched junction bases: 11. Germline CDR1 reads SGHAT; CDR2 reads FQNNGV. Complete variable domain (other parts from reference TRBV11-2 and TRBJ2-5): EAGVAQSPRYKIIEKRQSVAFWCNPISGHATLYWYQQILGQGPKLLIQFQNNGVVDDSQLPKDRFSAERLKGVDSTLKIQPAKLEDSAVYLCASSPTRLAGLKTQYFGPGTRLLVL.

The chain employs TRBV7-2 and TRBJ2-7; D is uncertain. CDR3 length equals 13 residues. CDR1 and CDR2 (germline): SGHTA, FQGNSA. V was clipped by 5 bases and J by 6 bases, with 14 bases between them. CDR3 sequence: CASSPRPDTEQYF. For the CDR3, the DNA is TGTGCCAGCAGCCCCCGGCCAGATACCGAGCAGTACTTC.

The rearrangement links TRBV9 to TRBJ1-5; D gene ambiguous. Germline CDR1 and CDR2: SGDLS and YYNGEE. V was trimmed by 2 bases and J by 1 base, leaving 7 bases between them. The CDR3 runs 14 residues. The CDR3, as DNA: TGTGCCAGCAGCGTGGGGTTGAGCAATCAGCCCCAGCATTTT. Translated, it gives CASSVGLSNQPQHF.

The chain has TRBV12-3 or TRBV12-4 and TRBJ2-1; D uncertain. The CDR3 is 13 residues long. V was shortened by 1 base and J by 9 bases, with 10 bases between the two germline ends. CDR3 coding DNA: TGTGCCAGCAGTTTAGTTCTGGATGGTGAGCAGTTCTTC. It encodes CASSLVLDGEQFF.

In this sample, this clonotype turned up a few times. The chain carries TRBV12-3 or TRBV12-4 and TRBJ1-5, with D unresolved. The V and J ends lost 2 bases and 5 bases respectively, with 7 bases between them. CDR3 length equals 13 residues. CDR3 DNA: TGTGCCAGCAGTTTACTCGAAGATCAGCCCCAGCATTTT. It codes for CASSLLEDQPQHF.

This chain joins TRBV6-2 or TRBV6-3 and TRBJ1-2, with D possibly being TRBD1 (6 bases). Germline CDR1 MNHEY, CDR2 SVGEGT. This CDR3 contains 16 residues. The V gene lost 4 bases and the J gene lost 8 bases, with 23 bases spanning the gap. CDR3 residues: CASSSDSRLSRRGYTF. In nucleotides, the CDR3 is TGTGCCAGCAGTTCGGACAGTCGGCTTTCTAGAAGAGGCTACACCTTC.

The chain carries TRBV12-3 or TRBV12-4 and TRBJ1-6, with TRBD1 matching 7 bases. This CDR3 has 15 residues. After removal of 6 bases from V and 0 bases from J, the junction contained 2 bases not matched to a gene. The CDR3 DNA reads TGTGCCAGCAGGGGGGACAGCTCCTATAATTCACCCCTCCACTTT. This gives the protein CASRGDSSYNSPLHF.

The chain links TRBV27 to TRBJ2-1, with 10 nucleotides matching TRBD1. The CDR3 is 15 residues long. Trimming took 6 bases from V and 6 from J; bases not matched to a gene: 8. CDR1 MNHEY and CDR2 SMNVEV come from the germline V gene (reference sequence). CDR3 bases: TGTGCCAGCAGCATAGACAGGGGGCATGGCAATGAGCAGTTCTTC. Its protein product is CASSIDRGHGNEQFF.